This T cell receptor (beta chain) stems from a study of blood T cell repertoires in COVID-19. Across the study: Italy, Spain and the United States were the sources of the convalescent and acute COVID-19 samples. PBMCs, B-cell-depleted T cells, or T cells were the source of the cDNA or gDNA that made up the material.

The CDR3 runs 15 residues. The germline gives CDR1 LGHDT, CDR2 YNNKEL (reference sequence). Trimming cost V 2 bases and J 4 bases; bases outside gene matches: 5. Authors' data handling: It was from reference gene primer amplification that nucleated cell counts were estimated. TCRdb's table, derived via immunoSEQ multiplex PCR, lists solely in-frame clones and lacks some. That table supplies the V and J calls and clone size; D and trimming were determined from the DNA. Seen here are about 170,000 clones, approximately 86% observed once, and the top ten hold 0.95% to 1.5%. The sample holds a few counts of this clone.

The receptor was derived from a man aged 55 to 70 who had recovered from COVID-19. Material: peripheral blood. The V call is TRBV3-1 (or the pseudogene TRBV3-2), the J call TRBJ1-1; 9 bases fit TRBD1. As DNA, the CDR3 is TGTGCCAGCAGCCAAAATTACAGGGGGCCCACTGAAGCTTTCTTT. Its translation is CASSQNYRGPTEAFF.